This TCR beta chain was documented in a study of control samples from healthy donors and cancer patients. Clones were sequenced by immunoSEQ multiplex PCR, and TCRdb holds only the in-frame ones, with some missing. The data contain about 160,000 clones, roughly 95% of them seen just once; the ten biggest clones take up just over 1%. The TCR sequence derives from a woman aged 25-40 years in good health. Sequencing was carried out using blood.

The CDR3 coding sequence is TGTGCCAGCAGCCGCCAGGACAGGGGGCATTACGAGCAGTACTTC. It is translated as CASSRQDRGHYEQYF. The chain recombines TRBV3-1 (or the pseudogene TRBV3-2) with TRBJ2-7, with 11 bases matching TRBD1. Germline CDR1 LGHDT, CDR2 YNNKEL (reference sequence). Losses at the gene ends were 4 bases for V and 4 bases for J; bases not matched to a gene: 6. The CDR3 has 15 amino acids.